The 17 T cell receptor beta chains below were found in one sample sequenced in a study of OX40 agonist ivuxolimab in advanced cancers. Library prep was done by the immunoSEQ multiplex PCR assay. Not all clones reach the TCRdb copy of this immuneACCESS table, which keeps in-frame sequences only. Checked studies attribute under half of the gap to unresolved V genes and leave the rest unexplained. This sample gives 30,000 to 35,000 clones in total; approximately 79% of them show up just once. Of the sample, approximately 14% falls within the top ten clones. The material sequenced was CD4+ or CD8+ T cells sorted from blood, taken in a trial of the OX40 agonist ivuxolimab. The receptor set was obtained from an adult with an advanced solid tumor such as melanoma, head and neck, liver or kidney cancer.

The chain combines TRBV7-2 with TRBJ2-2; no reliable D call. Germline assignment: CDR1 SGHTA and CDR2 FQGNSA. The CDR3 spans 13 residues. Between the trimmed V and J ends, which lost 4 bases and 7 bases, there was a span of 10 bases. In DNA form, the CDR3 reads TGTGCCAGCAGCTCCTTGCGAGGCGGGGAGCTGTTTTTT. Amino acid sequence: CASSSLRGGELFF.

There are a few counts of this clone. The chain recombines TRBV6-1 with TRBJ2-3, with 10 nucleotides matching TRBD1. Trimming at V came to 8 bases and at J to 3 bases, leaving 5 bases not matched to a gene. Germline CDR1 is MNHNS and CDR2 is SASEGT. The CDR3 has 14 amino acids. This CDR3 reads CASEAGQGTDTQYF. Here the CDR3 DNA reads TGTGCCAGCGAGGCGGGACAGGGGACAGATACGCAGTATTTT.

V is TRBV10-1 and J is TRBJ2-3; the D gene is possibly TRBD1 (6 bases). This CDR3 contains 13 residues. Germline V gene lookup returns CDR1 WNHNN and CDR2 SYGVQD (reference sequence). The V end lost 6 bases, the J end lost 3 bases, and 10 bases lay between the germline ends. The CDR3 here is CASRAGTTDTQYF. Here the CDR3 DNA reads TGCGCCAGCAGAGCCGGGACAACAGATACGCAGTATTTT.

The J gene is TRBJ1-4, the V gene TRBV7-6; D may be TRBD1 (5 bases). From germline, CDR1 is SGHVS and CDR2 FNYEAQ. The CDR3 has 17 amino acids. V was pared by 1 base and J by 0 bases, with 12 bases between. The chain's CDR3 is CASSLGQGTATNEKLFF. The CDR3 DNA follows: TGTGCCAGCAGCTTAGGGCAGGGCACGGCAACTAATGAAAAACTGTTTTTT.

This clone was seen only a few times. The genes are TRBV10-3 and TRBJ1-6, with 7 nucleotides matching TRBD1. This CDR3 is 14 amino acids long. Germline V lookup: CDR1 ENHRY, CDR2 SYGVKD. V shed 7 bases and J 6 bases; nucleotides not matched to a gene: 6. The CDR3 nucleotides read TGTGCCATCAAAACCGACAGGGTTAATTCACCCCTCCACTTT. Its translation: CAIKTDRVNSPLHF.

The gene calls are TRBV4-1 and TRBJ2-7; D might be TRBD2 (6 bases). CDR3 length equals 17 residues. The germline CDR1 and CDR2 sequences are MGHRA and YSYEKL. The V end lost 1 base, the J end lost 1 base, and 17 bases lay between the germline ends. The DNA for the CDR3 is TGCGCCAGCAGCCAAGTATCCGGCACGGGAGCGTCCTACGAGCAGTACTTC. Its translation is CASSQVSGTGASYEQYF.

This chain joins TRBV5-1 and TRBJ2-1; D not resolved. The CDR3 is made up of 11 amino acids. Germline CDR1 SGHRS, CDR2 YFSETQ. V was trimmed by 3 bases and J by 5 bases, leaving 3 bases between them. CDR3 coding DNA: TGCGCCAGCAGCTCTGACAATGAGCAGTTCTTC. This translates into CASSSDNEQFF.

V gene TRBV7-9 combines with J gene TRBJ2-3; D assignment may be TRBD1 or TRBD2 (5 bases each). From germline, CDR1 is SEHNR and CDR2 FQNEAQ (reference sequence). The length of the CDR3 is 15 residues. Trimming took off 1 base at V and 1 base at J, with 9 bases between the two ends. CDR3 DNA: TGTGCCAGCAGCTTAGAATTGGGACGCACAGATACGCAGTATTTT. This gives the protein CASSLELGRTDTQYF.

The chain is built from TRBV19 and TRBJ2-3; unclear D gene. This CDR3 comprises 12 residues. V lost 3 bases to trimming and J lost 4 bases, with 5 bases between them. Germline V gene sequence: CDR1 LNHDA, CDR2 SQIVND (reference sequence). This CDR3 is CASSIYSDTQYF. The CDR3 bases are TGTGCCAGTAGTATCTATTCAGATACGCAGTATTTT.

The J gene is TRBJ1-2, the V gene TRBV5-1; tentatively, D is TRBD1 (6 bases). The CDR3 length is 14 residues. The V end lost 6 bases, the J end lost 7 bases, and 19 bases lay between the germline ends. Germline values: CDR1 SGHRS, CDR2 YFSETQ. The DNA of the CDR3 is TGCGCCAGCACCGGGGGGGGCGTCGGGTTTGGCTACACCTTC. Protein: CASTGGGVGFGYTF.

The gene calls are TRBV25-1 and TRBJ1-3; 7 positions agree with TRBD1. Trimming at V came to 2 bases and at J to 4 bases, leaving 5 bases not matched to a gene. Germline values: CDR1 MGHDK, CDR2 SYGVNS. The CDR3 sequence is 15 residues long. The CDR3 sequence is CASSEIQGSGNTIYF. DNA for the CDR3: TGTGCCAGCAGTGAAATACAGGGGTCAGGAAACACCATATATTTT. The complete variable domain, with remaining parts taken from reference TRBV25-1 and TRBJ1-3, reads EADIYQTPRYLVIGTGKKITLECSQTMGHDKMYWYQQDPGMELHLIHYSYGVNSTEKGDLSSESTVSRIRTEHFPLTLESARPSHTSQYLCASSEIQGSGNTIYFGEGSWLTVV.

The J gene is TRBJ1-5, the V gene TRBV9; no clear D. This CDR3 comprises 14 residues. V lost 0 bases and J lost 4, with 8 bases in between. Germline V gene lookup returns CDR1 SGDLS and CDR2 YYNGEE. CDR3 sequence: CASSVGVDNQPQHF. Written as DNA, the CDR3 is TGTGCCAGCAGCGTAGGGGTAGATAATCAGCCCCAGCATTTT.

The gene calls are TRBV28 and TRBJ2-7, with D perhaps TRBD1 or TRBD2 (6 bases each). CDR3 length: 12 residues. V lost 10 bases to trimming and J lost 7 bases, with 17 bases between them. Germline assignment: CDR1 MDHEN and CDR2 SYDVKM. The CDR3: CATNRGRREQYF. Here the CDR3 DNA reads TGTGCCACCAACCGGGGGCGAAGGGAGCAGTACTTC.

V usage is TRBV6-1 and J usage is TRBJ2-7, with TRBD2 matching 7 bases. Trimming cost V 7 bases and J 0 bases; bases outside gene matches: 6. Germline loops: CDR1 MNHNS, CDR2 SASEGT. The CDR3 spans 14 residues. The CDR3 region has the DNA TGTGCCAGCAAGCGGGAAGGGAGCTCCTACGAGCAGTACTTC. Its protein product is CASKREGSSYEQYF.

V and J are TRBV6-1 and TRBJ2-1; TRBD2 matches at 10 bases. Germline loops: CDR1 MNHNS, CDR2 SASEGT. V shed 3 bases, J shed 9 bases, and the junction held 2 bases outside the gene matches. The CDR3 is made up of 13 amino acids. The chain's CDR3 is CASSETSGLEQFF. For the CDR3, the DNA is TGTGCCAGCAGTGAGACTAGCGGGCTTGAGCAGTTCTTC.

This clone was detected once. The chain uses TRBV2 and TRBJ1-5; D may be TRBD1 (6 bases). The CDR3 contains 14 residues. Trimming stripped 9 bases from V and 2 bases from J, with 14 bases between. CDR1 is SNHLY, CDR2 FYNNEI, per germline. The CDR3 sequence is CASTGAPRNQPQHF. CDR3 nucleotides: TGTGCCAGTACGGGGGCTCCCCGCAATCAGCCCCAGCATTTT.

The gene calls are TRBV7-9 and TRBJ1-1; D is unresolved. The CDR3 length is 13 residues. Germline-derived CDR1 and CDR2 are SEHNR and FQNEAQ (reference sequence). V was pared by 6 bases and J by 6 bases, with 14 bases between. CDR3: CASRPTSGSEAFF. The CDR3 DNA reads TGTGCCAGCAGACCGACTTCGGGCTCTGAAGCTTTCTTT.